The 26 T cell receptor beta chains listed next were all sequenced from one sample in a study of T cell responses to AZD1222 COVID-19 vaccine. Assay used: immunoSEQ multiplex PCR; TCRdb lists only in-frame clones, some missing. Of roughly 90,000 clones in the sample, approximately 86% are singletons; the top ten hold about 6%. This sample comprised peripheral blood, obtained on day 0 of AZD1222 vaccination. Receptors originate from an adult in good health.

CDR3 sequence: CASTTRHRGGNYGYTF. CDR3 coding DNA: TGTGCCAGCACCACTCGACACAGGGGAGGGAACTATGGCTACACCTTC. The chain uses TRBV6-6 and TRBJ1-2; 7 bases are a match to TRBD1. CDR1 and CDR2 from the germline V gene are MNHNY and SVGAGI (reference sequence). CDR3 length: 16 amino acids. V was clipped by 7 bases and J by 2 bases; unmatched bases: 13.

This chain joins TRBV19 and TRBJ2-3; 8 positions match TRBD1. This CDR3 region has 15 residues. CDR1 and CDR2 from the germline V gene are LNHDA and SQIVND (reference sequence). The V gene end was trimmed by 4 bases and the J gene end by 1 base; junction bases not matched to a gene: 4. The CDR3 DNA sequence: TGTGCCAGTAGTAAGACAGGGGCCCGCACAGATACGCAGTATTTT. It encodes CASSKTGARTDTQYF.

V and J are TRBV7-9 and TRBJ1-2, with 9 nucleotides matching TRBD1. This CDR3 has 15 amino acids. Germline V gene data show CDR1 as SEHNR and CDR2 as FQNEAQ (reference sequence). Trimming took 3 bases from V and 4 from J; bases not matched to a gene: 6. The CDR3 bases are TGTGCCAGCAGCTTTGATGGGACAGGGTCCTATGGCTACACCTTC. Translated, it gives CASSFDGTGSYGYTF. The full variable domain, completed using reference TRBV7-9 and TRBJ1-2, is DTGVSQNPRHKITKRGQNVTFRCDPISEHNRLYWYRQTLGQGPEFLTYFQNEAQLEKSRLLSDRFSAERPKGSFSTLEIQRTEQGDSAMYLCASSFDGTGSYGYTFGSGTRLTVV.

V and J are TRBV7-2 and TRBJ1-5; 11 positions agree with TRBD1. The CDR3 runs 15 residues. Germline V gene data show CDR1 as SGHTA and CDR2 as FQGNSA. J was trimmed by 6 bases and V by 3 bases; bases with no gene match: 4. CDR3 in DNA: TGTGCCAGCAGCTTCGGGACAGGGGGTTTTCAGCCCCAGCATTTT. This translates into CASSFGTGGFQPQHF.

The sample holds a few counts of this clone. The CDR3 spells CASSYASSYEQYF. CDR3 in DNA: TGTGCCAGCAGTTATGCTAGCTCCTACGAGCAGTACTTC. The V gene is TRBV12-3 or TRBV12-4, the J gene TRBJ2-7; D gene uncertain. V lost 4 bases and J 0 bases, leaving 7 bases between the germline ends. The CDR3 has 13 residues.

The V call is TRBV18, the J call TRBJ1-2; no reliable D call. V gave up 2 bases and J gave up 6 bases, with 10 bases separating them. Germline CDR1 KGHSH, CDR2 LQKENI. This CDR3 contains 13 residues. The DNA for the CDR3 is TGTGCCAGCTCACCAGTCCCCGGGGATGGCTACACCTTC. It yields the protein CASSPVPGDGYTF.

V usage is TRBV19 and J usage is TRBJ2-3, with 7 bases aligning to TRBD2. Trimming at V came to 6 bases and at J to 6 bases, leaving 6 bases not matched to a gene. The CDR3 covers 13 residues. CDR1 and CDR2 (germline): LNHDA, SQIVND (reference sequence). In nucleotides, the CDR3 is TGTGCCAGTAGGCGGGAGCTCTACGATACGCAGTATTTT. Translation: CASRRELYDTQYF. Variable domain in full (rest from reference TRBV19 and TRBJ2-3): DGGITQSPKYLFRKEGQNVTLSCEQNLNHDAMYWYRQDPGQGLRLIYYSQIVNDFQKGDIAEGYSVSREKKESFPLTVTSAQKNPTAFYLCASRRELYDTQYFGPGTRLTVL.

The CDR3 DNA reads as TGCGCCAGCAGCCCCCCGTGGGTAGCGGACAATGAGCAGTTCTTC. It specifies CASSPPWVADNEQFF. This rearrangement joins TRBV4-1 to TRBJ2-1; D perhaps matches TRBD2 (6 bases). There are 15 residues in the CDR3. With 4 bases removed from V and 5 bases from J, the gap between germline ends came to 15 bases. Germline CDR1 and CDR2: MGHRA and YSYEKL.

This chain links TRBV5-4 with TRBJ2-2; 10 nucleotides match TRBD2. The CDR3 sequence is 16 residues long. Germline V gives CDR1 SGHNT, CDR2 YYREEE (reference sequence). V gave up 3 bases and J gave up 8 bases; unmatched junction bases: 10. This CDR3 is CASSSVAGGAAGELFF. The CDR3 DNA is TGTGCCAGCAGCTCCGTAGCGGGGGGCGCCGCTGGGGAGCTGTTTTTT.

A single count supports this clone. The gene calls are TRBV6-4 and TRBJ2-7, with TRBD1 matching 7 bases. Germline values: CDR1 MRHNA, CDR2 SNTAGT. Trimming cost V 9 bases and J 3 bases; bases outside gene matches: 11. The CDR3 is 14 amino acids. CDR3 region: CARYRDSKIYEQYF. CDR3 sequence (DNA): TGTGCCAGGTACCGGGACAGCAAAATCTACGAGCAGTACTTC.

The chain links TRBV18 to TRBJ1-5; D is unclear. The V gene lost 0 bases and the J gene lost 3 bases, with 9 bases spanning the gap. Germline loops: CDR1 KGHSH, CDR2 LQKENI. CDR3 length equals 15 residues. CDR3 protein: CASSPPTAFNQPQHF. The CDR3 DNA reads TGTGCCAGCTCACCACCCACAGCATTCAATCAGCCCCAGCATTTT.

This clone was observed a single time. The chain has TRBV7-6 and TRBJ2-3; 11 bases fit TRBD2. Trimming at V came to 5 bases and at J to 2 bases, leaving 3 bases not matched to a gene. Germline V lookup: CDR1 SGHVS, CDR2 FNYEAQ. The CDR3 spans 15 residues. CDR3 sequence (DNA): TGTGCCAGCAGCCAACTAGCGGGGGTCACAGATACGCAGTATTTT. Translation: CASSQLAGVTDTQYF.

The rearrangement joins TRBV19 to TRBJ1-4; D may be TRBD1 (5 bases). This CDR3 is built from 13 residues. Trimming stripped 6 bases from V and 10 bases from J, with 15 bases between. CDR1 is LNHDA, CDR2 SQIVND, per germline (reference sequence). The DNA of the CDR3 is TGTGCCAGTAGCGGGATCAGGGCGCGAAAACTGTTTTTT. As protein: CASSGIRARKLFF. The full variable domain, with the rest looked up from reference TRBV19 and TRBJ1-4, is DGGITQSPKYLFRKEGQNVTLSCEQNLNHDAMYWYRQDPGQGLRLIYYSQIVNDFQKGDIAEGYSVSREKKESFPLTVTSAQKNPTAFYLCASSGIRARKLFFGSGTQLSVL.

This clone has a single count. The V and J genes are TRBV18 and TRBJ1-6; 7 bases match TRBD1. Unmatched junction bases numbered 10, after V lost 4 bases and J lost 7 bases. The germline V gene has CDR1 KGHSH and CDR2 LQKENI. CDR3 length equals 16 residues. DNA of the CDR3: TGTGCCAGCTCACAACCTCCGGGACAGCCAAATTCACCCCTCCACTTT. Protein: CASSQPPGQPNSPLHF. The full variable domain, in which reference TRBV18 and TRBJ1-6 provide the parts outside the CDR3, is NAGVMQNPRHLVRRRGQEARLRCSPMKGHSHVYWYRQLPEEGLKFMVYLQKENIIDESGMPKERFSAEFPKEGPSILRIQQVVRGDSAAYFCASSQPPGQPNSPLHFGNGTRLTVT.

The sample holds a few counts of this clone. The rearrangement uses TRBV2 and TRBJ1-3; D remains unclear. This CDR3 comprises 13 residues. Germline CDR1 SNHLY, CDR2 FYNNEI. The CDR3 loop is CAVRVSSGNTIYF. The CDR3 DNA follows: TGTGCAGTTCGTGTTTCCTCTGGAAACACCATATATTTT.

The rearrangement joins TRBV19 to TRBJ1-1, with 7 bases matching TRBD1. This CDR3 is built from 16 residues. V gave up 1 base and J gave up 2 bases; unmatched junction bases: 7. Germline V gene data show CDR1 as LNHDA and CDR2 as SQIVND (reference sequence). The CDR3 DNA follows: TGTGCCAGTAGTATAGCTACCAGACAGGGTAACACTGAAGCTTTCTTT. Encoded protein: CASSIATRQGNTEAFF.

J is TRBJ1-1 and V is TRBV12-5; D gene ambiguous. This CDR3 contains 12 residues. V was trimmed by 6 bases and J by 3 bases, leaving 8 bases between them. Germline loops: CDR1 LGHNT, CDR2 FRNRAP. DNA of the CDR3: TGTGCTAGTGGGCCTCGGCACACTGAAGCTTTCTTT. Its protein product is CASGPRHTEAFF.

The J gene is TRBJ1-1, the V gene TRBV5-1; unclear D gene. The CDR3 has 13 residues. Trimming pared 4 bases from V and 0 bases from J, leaving 7 bases between. CDR1 is SGHRS, CDR2 YFSETQ, per germline. The chain's CDR3 is CASSARVNTEAFF. The CDR3 DNA reads TGCGCCAGCAGCGCGAGGGTGAACACTGAAGCTTTCTTT. The variable domain in full, with the rest retrieved from reference TRBV5-1 and TRBJ1-1, is KAGVTQTPRYLIKTRGQQVTLSCSPISGHRSVSWYQQTPGQGLQFLFEYFSETQRNKGNFPGRFSGRQFSNSRSEMNVSTLELGDSALYLCASSARVNTEAFFGQGTRLTVV.

V usage is TRBV6-5 and J usage is TRBJ2-3; D might be TRBD1 (5 bases). The germline V gene encodes CDR1 MNHEY and CDR2 SVGAGI. The CDR3 sequence is 14 residues long. V lost 1 base and J 2 bases, leaving 7 bases between the germline ends. The CDR3: CASSYYRSTDTQYF. CDR3 coding DNA: TGTGCCAGCAGTTACTACAGGTCCACAGATACGCAGTATTTT.

This clone has more than one count but fewer than ten. The V gene is TRBV5-1, the J gene TRBJ1-3; no clear D gene. Germline lookup yields CDR1 SGHRS and CDR2 YFSETQ. The ends were cut back, 0 bases at V and 0 bases at J, with 7 bases in the middle. This CDR3 has 15 residues. The CDR3 coding sequence is TGCGCCAGCAGCTTGGTAGGCAACTCTGGAAACACCATATATTTT. It specifies CASSLVGNSGNTIYF.

This rearrangement joins TRBV5-5 to TRBJ1-4; D perhaps matches TRBD1 (6 bases). Trimming pared 5 bases from V and 4 bases from J, leaving 21 bases between. The CDR3 runs to 17 residues. Looked up from germline, CDR1 is SGHKS and CDR2 is YYEKEE (reference sequence). The CDR3 coding sequence is TGTGCCAGCAGACCGGGACATCTGACCAGTGGTAATGAAAAACTGTTTTTT. It yields the protein CASRPGHLTSGNEKLFF.

The genes are TRBV7-9 and TRBJ2-7; 9 bases map to TRBD1. The trim removed 6 bases at V and 2 bases at J, leaving 8 bases unmatched. Per the germline V gene, CDR1 is SEHNR and CDR2 is FQNEAQ (reference sequence). This CDR3 comprises 15 residues. The CDR3 region is CASSQPGQGTYEQYF. CDR3 in DNA: TGTGCCAGCAGTCAACCGGGACAGGGAACCTACGAGCAGTACTTC.

The chain links TRBV19 to TRBJ2-1; the match to TRBD2 covers 15 bases. The length of the CDR3 is 16 residues. CDR1 is LNHDA, CDR2 SQIVND, per germline (reference sequence). V was clipped by 4 bases and J by 8 bases; unmatched bases: 6. CDR3 bases: TGTGCCAGTAGTACCGGACTAGCGGGGGGGCACCATGAGCAGTTCTTC. Protein: CASSTGLAGGHHEQFF.

The chain recombines TRBV19 with TRBJ1-2; 7 positions agree with TRBD1. This CDR3 has 17 amino acids. Unmatched junction bases numbered 18, after V lost 5 bases and J lost 6 bases. CDR1 and CDR2 from the germline V gene are LNHDA and SQIVND (reference sequence). The DNA of the CDR3 is TGTGCCAGTAGTGCCGAAGAACAGGGGTGGAATGAGCATGGCTACACCTTC. Amino acid sequence: CASSAEEQGWNEHGYTF.

The chain couples TRBV19 to TRBJ2-2; 10 positions match TRBD1. Germline-derived CDR1 and CDR2 are LNHDA and SQIVND (reference sequence). The CDR3 runs 15 residues. Trimming removed 7 bases from V and 6 bases from J; junction bases left unmatched: 8. This chain's CDR3 is CASTLGQGLAGELFF. The CDR3 region has the DNA TGTGCCAGTACCCTGGGACAGGGGTTAGCCGGGGAGCTGTTTTTT.

The J gene is TRBJ2-2, the V gene TRBV11-3; no firm D call. CDR1 and CDR2 from the germline V gene are SGHNT and YENEEA. With 0 bases removed from V and 3 bases from J, the gap between germline ends came to 8 bases. The CDR3 extends over 15 amino acids. The CDR3 nucleotides read TGTGCCAGCAGCTTAGATACCAGACACACCGGGGAGCTGTTTTTT. It encodes CASSLDTRHTGELFF.